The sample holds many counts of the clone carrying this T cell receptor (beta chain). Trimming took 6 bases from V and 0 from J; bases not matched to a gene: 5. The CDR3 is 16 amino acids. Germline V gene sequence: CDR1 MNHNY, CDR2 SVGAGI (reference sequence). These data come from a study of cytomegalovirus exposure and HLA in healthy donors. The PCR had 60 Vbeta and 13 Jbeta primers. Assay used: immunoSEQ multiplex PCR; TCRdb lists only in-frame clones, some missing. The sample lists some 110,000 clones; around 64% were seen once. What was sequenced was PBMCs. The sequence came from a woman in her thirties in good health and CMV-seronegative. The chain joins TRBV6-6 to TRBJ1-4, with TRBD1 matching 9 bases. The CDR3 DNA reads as TGTGCCAGCAGCCGACGACAGGGGGCAACTAATGAAAAACTGTTTTTT. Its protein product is CASSRRQGATNEKLFF.